This T cell receptor beta chain is from a study of T cells after posttransplantation cyclophosphamide. Of note for this clone: The target antigen is unknown.

Germline-derived CDR1 and CDR2 are MNHNS and SASEGT. CDR3 length: 18 amino acids. The germline V and J ends were trimmed by 1 base and 5 bases, with 23 bases remaining between them. Study findings and constraints: Later post-transplant blood repertoires were often dominated by donor CD8+ memory clones.

Sequencing used immunoSEQ multiplex PCR; TCRdb keeps in-frame clones, though not all of them. The profile shows approximately 52,000 clones, 86% of them singletons. Input material: PBMCs. This clonotype originated in a man aged 25 to 45 with a blood cancer, CMV-positive, and with a related stem cell donor. This chain links TRBV6-1 with TRBJ2-5; D is perhaps TRBD1 (5 bases). CDR3 region: CASSEGVTSAGSGETQYF. In nucleotides, the CDR3 is TGTGCCAGCAGTGAAGGCGTTACTTCGGCAGGGTCGGGTGAGACCCAGTACTTC.